A single sample is the source of the 24 T cell receptor beta chains below, sequenced in a study of blood T cell repertoires in COVID-19 (dated by TCRdb to about 2020). Libraries were built with the immunoSEQ multiplex PCR assay. TCRdb re-hosts the immuneACCESS table, in-frame sequences only. Its copies lack some clones; in the studies checked, an unresolved V gene accounts for under half of them, and the cause for the rest is not known. The sample records over 200,000 clones, roughly 84% of which are singletons. The top ten hold approximately 6.5% of the sample. The sample was PBMCs or T cells enriched from blood (not recorded which). The receptors stem from a woman aged 40 to 50 who had recovered from COVID-19.

Written as DNA, the CDR3 is TGTGCCAGCAGCTTGGGAGACATGAGGAACACTGAAGCTTTCTTT. This gives the protein CASSLGDMRNTEAFF. The chain is built from TRBV11-2 and TRBJ1-1; D is uncertain. The CDR3 consists of 15 residues. Trimming removed 3 bases at V and 1 base at J, with 12 bases between. Germline lookup yields CDR1 SGHAT and CDR2 FQNNGV.

The chain uses TRBV6-4 and TRBJ2-1; D gene unclear. CDR3 length equals 13 residues. Germline V gene lookup returns CDR1 MRHNA and CDR2 SNTAGT. V lost 4 bases, J lost 0 bases, and 4 bases lay in between. The CDR3: CASSASSYNEQFF. In DNA form, the CDR3 reads TGTGCCAGCAGTGCGAGCTCCTACAATGAGCAGTTCTTC.

The chain links TRBV28 to TRBJ1-2; 7 bases match TRBD1. The junction had 8 bases not matched to a gene; V was cut back by 7 bases and J by 3 bases. Germline-derived CDR1 and CDR2 are MDHEN and SYDVKM. The CDR3 has 14 amino acids. The CDR3 coding sequence is TGTGCCAGCAACTTGGAGGGGGCGGACTATGGCTACACCTTC. Its protein product is CASNLEGADYGYTF.

The V and J genes are TRBV7-2 and TRBJ2-1; D uncertain. In germline, CDR1 is SGHTA, CDR2 FQGNSA. There are 13 residues in the CDR3. Trimming removed 0 bases from V and 6 bases from J, with 6 bases in between. The CDR3: CASSLAVSNEQFF. CDR3 in DNA: TGTGCCAGCAGCTTAGCTGTCAGCAATGAGCAGTTCTTC.

This rearrangement joins TRBV7-3 to TRBJ2-3, with 7 bases lining up with TRBD2. Germline V gene lookup returns CDR1 SGHTA and CDR2 FQGTGA. V lost 3 bases, J lost 1 base, and 4 bases stayed unmatched. This CDR3 has 15 residues. The CDR3 spells CASSFGGRGTDTQYF. The CDR3, as DNA: TGTGCCAGCAGCTTTGGCGGGAGAGGCACAGATACGCAGTATTTT.

The chain uses TRBV12-5 and TRBJ2-3; D remains unclear. The V gene lost 0 bases and the J gene lost 6 bases, with 4 bases spanning the gap. CDR1 and CDR2 from the germline V gene are LGHNT and FRNRAP. This CDR3 spans 12 amino acids. The CDR3 DNA reads as TGTGCTAGTGGTTTGGTACAGGATACGCAGTATTTT. Residues: CASGLVQDTQYF.

The rearrangement links TRBV5-1 to TRBJ1-4; 7 bases fit TRBD1. The CDR3 sequence is 15 residues long. Germline CDR1 is SGHRS and CDR2 is YFSETQ. V dropped 4 bases and J dropped 0; count of bases not matched to a gene: 3. The CDR3 loop reads CASSAGGPTNEKLFF. The DNA of the CDR3 is TGCGCCAGCAGCGCAGGGGGTCCAACTAATGAAAAACTGTTTTTT.

J is TRBJ2-1 and V is TRBV11-2; D uncertain. In germline, CDR1 is SGHAT, CDR2 FQNNGV. Trimming left V 4 bases short and J 0 bases short, with 19 bases between. The CDR3 totals 18 residues. The CDR3 sequence: CASSSLRSAYYSYNEQFF. CDR3 coding DNA: TGTGCCAGCAGCTCACTGAGGAGCGCCTACTACTCCTACAATGAGCAGTTCTTC.

This clone was detected once. The genes are TRBV19 and TRBJ1-2; TRBD1 aligns across 8 bases. CDR3 length: 15 residues. After removal of 5 bases from V and 1 base from J, the junction contained 6 bases not matched to a gene. Germline CDR1 and CDR2: LNHDA and SQIVND (reference sequence). CDR3 amino acids: CASSSQGQGNYGYTF. CDR3 DNA sequence: TGTGCCAGTAGTTCTCAAGGACAGGGTAACTATGGCTACACCTTC.

The chain joins TRBV18 to TRBJ1-3; no firm D call. In germline, CDR1 is KGHSH, CDR2 LQKENI. V shed 5 bases and J shed 4 bases, with 15 bases lying between them. The length of the CDR3 is 15 residues. The chain's CDR3 is CASSGPRGPGNTIYF. In nucleotides, the CDR3 is TGTGCCAGCTCAGGACCCCGGGGTCCGGGAAACACCATATATTTT.

V gene TRBV5-1 combines with J gene TRBJ1-2; D gene unclear. This CDR3 has 13 residues. CDR1 SGHRS and CDR2 YFSETQ come from the germline V gene. Trimming removed 2 bases at V and 2 bases at J, with 7 bases between. The CDR3 DNA follows: TGCGCCAGCAGCTTCAACTTGAACTATGGCTACACCTTC. This translates into CASSFNLNYGYTF.

The rearrangement uses TRBV12-3 or TRBV12-4 and TRBJ1-3; D is unresolved. With 3 bases removed from V and 6 bases from J, the gap between germline ends came to 9 bases. There are 13 residues in the CDR3. CDR3 sequence (DNA): TGTGCCAGCAGTTTCAGAGGGTTAAACACCATATATTTT. Its protein is CASSFRGLNTIYF.

The chain links TRBV19 to TRBJ2-1, with 11 bases matching TRBD2. The CDR3 is 17 residues long. Looked up from germline, CDR1 is LNHDA and CDR2 is SQIVND (reference sequence). V trimming: 4 bases; J trimming: 2 bases; junction bases outside the gene matches: 7. The CDR3 bases are TGTGCCAGTAGTAGCCCGGGACTAGCGGAACCCTACAATGAGCAGTTCTTC. It yields the protein CASSSPGLAEPYNEQFF.

This clone was seen just once. The chain links TRBV6-1 to TRBJ2-5; 8 positions match TRBD1. Germline V lookup: CDR1 MNHNS, CDR2 SASEGT. The V and J ends lost 4 bases and 4 bases, in that order; junction bases with no gene match: 11. This CDR3 is built from 16 residues. CDR3 DNA: TGTGCCAGCAGTGGCCTAGACAGGGGTCGTTCAGAGACCCAGTACTTC. Translation: CASSGLDRGRSETQYF.

This chain joins TRBV27 and TRBJ2-5; 12 bases line up with TRBD2. V dropped 10 bases and J dropped 5; count of bases not matched to a gene: 8. This CDR3 is 14 amino acids long. Per germline, CDR1 MNHEY and CDR2 SMNVEV (reference sequence). CDR3 residues: CATRRLAGDETQYF. The CDR3 DNA sequence: TGTGCCACCCGACGACTAGCGGGAGACGAGACCCAGTACTTC.

The chain has TRBV2 and TRBJ2-2, with TRBD2 matching over 7 bases. CDR1 is SNHLY, CDR2 FYNNEI, per germline. V was clipped by 6 bases and J by 6 bases; unmatched bases: 4. This CDR3 is 13 amino acids long. The CDR3 region is CASRATSPGELFF. The DNA of the CDR3 is TGTGCCAGCAGAGCGACTAGCCCCGGGGAGCTGTTTTTT. The full variable domain, its missing parts supplied by reference TRBV2 and TRBJ2-2, is EPEVTQTPSHQVTQMGQEVILRCVPISNHLYFYWYRQILGQKVEFLVSFYNNEISEKSEIFDDQFSVERPDGSNFTLKIRSTKLEDSAMYFCASRATSPGELFFGEGSRLTVL.

The genes are TRBV6-2 or TRBV6-3 and TRBJ1-5; D gene uncertain. The germline gives CDR1 MNHEY, CDR2 SVGEGT. The CDR3 is 12 residues long. The V end was cut by 0 bases, the J end by 8 bases, with 5 bases between. CDR3 sequence (DNA): TGTGCCAGCAGTTACTCGAGAGAGCCCCAGCATTTT. Its translation: CASSYSREPQHF.

The chain couples TRBV10-3 to TRBJ1-2; 7 bases map to TRBD1. This CDR3 has 15 residues. With V trimmed by 6 bases and J by 0 bases, 7 bases remained unmatched. From germline, CDR1 is ENHRY and CDR2 SYGVKD. The CDR3 protein is CAISPGQSANYGYTF. In DNA form, the CDR3 reads TGTGCCATCAGCCCGGGACAGTCAGCTAACTATGGCTACACCTTC.

The rearrangement uses TRBV2 and TRBJ1-3; 7 nucleotides line up with TRBD1. There are 14 residues in the CDR3. J gave up 9 bases and V 5 bases, and 10 bases lay outside the gene matches. Looked up from germline, CDR1 is SNHLY and CDR2 is FYNNEI. The CDR3 DNA is TGTGCCAGCAGTCGACAGGGCCAGGGGGGCACCATATATTTT. Amino acid sequence: CASSRQGQGGTIYF.

This clone has a handful of counts. The rearrangement links TRBV15 to TRBJ2-3; D may be TRBD2 (6 bases). Germline V gene sequence: CDR1 LNHNV, CDR2 YYDKDF (reference sequence). Trimming cost V 5 bases and J 2 bases, with 14 bases left between them. This CDR3 has 15 residues. The CDR3 region has the DNA TGTGCCACCAGCCTTGGGACTCCCTACACAGATACGCAGTATTTT. It yields the protein CATSLGTPYTDTQYF.

The V and J genes are TRBV11-3 and TRBJ2-6; D is perhaps TRBD1 (5 bases). V shed 5 bases and J shed 2 bases, with 10 bases lying between them. Germline V gives CDR1 SGHNT, CDR2 YENEEA. CDR3 size: 15 residues. The CDR3 region has the DNA TGTGCCAGCAGCACCCAGGGTGCTGGGGCCAACGTCCTGACTTTC. Amino acids: CASSTQGAGANVLTF.

This chain joins TRBV12-3 or TRBV12-4 and TRBJ2-1; D remains unclear. V was clipped by 4 bases and J by 16 bases, with 20 bases between them. The CDR3 covers 13 residues. CDR3 DNA sequence: TGTGCCAGCAGTTCCCGAGGTGGCCAAGGCTATTTCTTC. This encodes CASSSRGGQGYFF.

The chain couples TRBV30 to TRBJ2-4, with 9 bases aligning to TRBD1. V was clipped by 3 bases and J by 3 bases; unmatched bases: 6. CDR1 and CDR2 (germline): GTSNPN, SVGIG (reference sequence). The CDR3 loop spans 15 amino acids. The CDR3 nucleotides read TGTGCCTGGAGAACAGGGGGCGAGGGCAAAAACATTCAGTACTTC. Its protein is CAWRTGGEGKNIQYF.

The chain is built from TRBV5-4 and TRBJ2-2; 9 bases map to TRBD1. CDR1 and CDR2 (germline): SGHNT, YYREEE (reference sequence). This CDR3 comprises 14 residues. The ends lost 2 bases at V and 15 bases at J; junction bases unmatched: 11. CDR3 coding DNA: TGTGCCAGCAGCTTAGATCTAGACAGGGGGACGTTGTTTTTT. Encoded protein: CASSLDLDRGTLFF.